The clone carrying this TCR beta chain is a singleton in its sample. The study recruited people aged roughly 18 to 100 years across approximately 24 US areas. V was clipped by 5 bases and J by 2 bases, with 24 bases between them. The length of the CDR3 is 18 residues. From germline, CDR1 is MNHNY and CDR2 SVGAGI (reference sequence). The sample is drawn from a study of blood T cell repertoires in COVID-19. Overall study context: Italy, Spain and the United States were the sources of the convalescent and acute COVID-19 samples.

The data were produced by immunoSEQ multiplex PCR, yet TCRdb's version contains in-frame clones alone and is incomplete. The profile shows 300,000 to 500,000 clones, 88% of them singletons. The gene calls are TRBV6-6 and TRBJ1-1, with TRBD1 as a possible D gene (6 bases). The material sequenced was PBMCs or T cells enriched from blood (not recorded which). The clonotype was recovered from a woman aged 25 to 45 with acute COVID-19. The CDR3 loop is CASSPFKMDSTFNTEAFF. The CDR3 DNA reads TGTGCCAGCAGTCCCTTTAAGATGGACAGTACCTTCAACACTGAAGCTTTCTTT.